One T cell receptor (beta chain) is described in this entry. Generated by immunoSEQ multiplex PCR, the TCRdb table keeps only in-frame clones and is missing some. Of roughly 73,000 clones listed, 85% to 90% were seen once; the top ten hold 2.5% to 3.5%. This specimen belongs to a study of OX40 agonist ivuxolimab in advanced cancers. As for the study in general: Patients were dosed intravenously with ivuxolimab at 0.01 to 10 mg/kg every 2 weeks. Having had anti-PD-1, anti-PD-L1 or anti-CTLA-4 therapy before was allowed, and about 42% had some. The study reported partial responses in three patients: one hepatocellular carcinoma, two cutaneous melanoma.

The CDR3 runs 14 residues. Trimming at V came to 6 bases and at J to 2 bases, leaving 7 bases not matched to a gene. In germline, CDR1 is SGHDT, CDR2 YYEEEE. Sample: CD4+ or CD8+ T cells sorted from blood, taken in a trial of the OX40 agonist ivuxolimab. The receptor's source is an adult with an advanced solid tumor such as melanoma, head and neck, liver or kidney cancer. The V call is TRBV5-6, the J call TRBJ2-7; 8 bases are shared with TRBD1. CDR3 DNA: TGTGCCAGCACCCCGGACAGGGATACCTACGAGCAGTACTTC. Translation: CASTPDRDTYEQYF.